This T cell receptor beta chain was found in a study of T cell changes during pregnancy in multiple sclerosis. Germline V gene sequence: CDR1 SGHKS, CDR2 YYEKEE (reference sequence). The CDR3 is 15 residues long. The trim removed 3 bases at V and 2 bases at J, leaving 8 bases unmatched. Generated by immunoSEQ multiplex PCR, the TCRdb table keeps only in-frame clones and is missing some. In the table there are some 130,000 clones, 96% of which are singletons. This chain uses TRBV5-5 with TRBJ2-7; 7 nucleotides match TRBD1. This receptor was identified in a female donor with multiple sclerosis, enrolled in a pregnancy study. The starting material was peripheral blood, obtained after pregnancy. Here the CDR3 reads CASSSTGTATYEQYF. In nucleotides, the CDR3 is TGTGCCAGCAGCTCTACCGGGACAGCTACCTACGAGCAGTACTTC.